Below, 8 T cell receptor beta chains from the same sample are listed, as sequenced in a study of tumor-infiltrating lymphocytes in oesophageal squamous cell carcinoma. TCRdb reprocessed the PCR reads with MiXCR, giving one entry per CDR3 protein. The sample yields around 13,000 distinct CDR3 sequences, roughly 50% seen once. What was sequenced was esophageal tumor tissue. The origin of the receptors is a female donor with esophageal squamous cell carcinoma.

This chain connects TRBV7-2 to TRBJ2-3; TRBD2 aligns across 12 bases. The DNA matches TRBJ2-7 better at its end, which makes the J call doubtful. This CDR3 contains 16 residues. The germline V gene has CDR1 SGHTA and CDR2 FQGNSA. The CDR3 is CASSLATSGRTHEQYF. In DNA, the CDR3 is TGTGCCAGCAGCTTAGCTACTAGCGGGAGGACCCACGAGCAGTACTTC.

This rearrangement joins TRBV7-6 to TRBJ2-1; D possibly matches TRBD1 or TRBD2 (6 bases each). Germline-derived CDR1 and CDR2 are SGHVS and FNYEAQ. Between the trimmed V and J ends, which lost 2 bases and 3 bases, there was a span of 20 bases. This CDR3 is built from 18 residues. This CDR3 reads CASSLRRGDSLGYNEQFF. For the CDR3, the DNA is TGTGCCAGCAGCTTAAGGAGGGGGGACTCGCTCGGCTACAATGAGCAGTTCTTC.

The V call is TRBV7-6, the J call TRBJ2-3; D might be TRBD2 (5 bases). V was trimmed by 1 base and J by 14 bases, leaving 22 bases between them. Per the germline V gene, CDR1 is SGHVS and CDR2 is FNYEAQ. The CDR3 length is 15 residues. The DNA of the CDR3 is TGTGCCAGCAGCTTAGGGCAGTTCAGCACCGGGGAGCTGTATTTT. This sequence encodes CASSLGQFSTGELYF.

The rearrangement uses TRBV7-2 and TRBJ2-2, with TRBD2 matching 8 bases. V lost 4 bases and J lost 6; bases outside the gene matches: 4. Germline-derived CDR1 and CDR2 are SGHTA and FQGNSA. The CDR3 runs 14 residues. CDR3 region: CASSYSGTPGELFF. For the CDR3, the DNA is TGTGCCAGCAGCTATAGCGGGACCCCCGGGGAGCTGTTTTTT.

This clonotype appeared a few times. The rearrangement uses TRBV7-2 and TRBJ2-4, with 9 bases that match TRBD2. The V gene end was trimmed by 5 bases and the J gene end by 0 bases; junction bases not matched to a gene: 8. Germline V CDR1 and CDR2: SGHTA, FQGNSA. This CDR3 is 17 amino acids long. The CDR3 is CASSPHVAGVAKNIQYF. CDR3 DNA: TGTGCCAGCAGCCCGCACGTAGCGGGAGTAGCCAAAAACATTCAGTACTTC.

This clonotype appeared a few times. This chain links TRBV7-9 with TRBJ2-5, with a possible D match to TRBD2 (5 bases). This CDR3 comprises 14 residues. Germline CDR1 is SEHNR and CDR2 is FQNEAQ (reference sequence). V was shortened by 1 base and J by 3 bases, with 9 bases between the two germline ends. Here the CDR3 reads CASSLGYGEETQYF. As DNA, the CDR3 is TGTGCCAGCAGCTTAGGGTACGGGGAAGAGACCCAGTACTTC.

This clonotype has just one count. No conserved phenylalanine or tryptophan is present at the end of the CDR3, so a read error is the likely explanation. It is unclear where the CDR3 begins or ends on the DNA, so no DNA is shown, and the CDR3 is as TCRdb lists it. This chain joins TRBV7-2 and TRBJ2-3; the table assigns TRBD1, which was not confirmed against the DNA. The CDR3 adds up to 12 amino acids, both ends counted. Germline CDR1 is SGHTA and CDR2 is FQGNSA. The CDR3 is CASGPKAQYFGA.

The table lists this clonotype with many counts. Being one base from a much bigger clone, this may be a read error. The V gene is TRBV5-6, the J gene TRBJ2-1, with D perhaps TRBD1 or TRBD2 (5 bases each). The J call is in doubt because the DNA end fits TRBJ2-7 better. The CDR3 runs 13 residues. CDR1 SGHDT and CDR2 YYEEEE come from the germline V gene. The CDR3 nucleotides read TGTGCCAGCAGCTGGGGACGAACAGGTGAGCAGTACTTC. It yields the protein CASSWGRTGEQYF.